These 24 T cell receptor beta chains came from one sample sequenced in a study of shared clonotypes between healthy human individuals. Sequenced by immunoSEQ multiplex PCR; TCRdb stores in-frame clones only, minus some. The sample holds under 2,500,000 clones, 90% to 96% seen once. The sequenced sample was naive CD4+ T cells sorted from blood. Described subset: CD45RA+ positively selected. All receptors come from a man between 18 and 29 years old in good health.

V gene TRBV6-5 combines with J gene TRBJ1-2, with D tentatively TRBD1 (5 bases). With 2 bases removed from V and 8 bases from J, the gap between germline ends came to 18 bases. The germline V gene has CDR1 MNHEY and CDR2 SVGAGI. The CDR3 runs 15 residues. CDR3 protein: CASSYRQMGGTGYTF. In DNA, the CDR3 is TGTGCCAGCAGTTACCGTCAAATGGGGGGGACCGGCTACACCTTC.

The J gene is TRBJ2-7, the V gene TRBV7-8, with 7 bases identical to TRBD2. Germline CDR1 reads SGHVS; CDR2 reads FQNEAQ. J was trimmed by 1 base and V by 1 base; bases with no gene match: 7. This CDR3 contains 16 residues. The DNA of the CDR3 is TGTGCCAGCAGCTTAGGAGGGAGGGTTAATTCCTACGAGCAGTACTTC. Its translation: CASSLGGRVNSYEQYF.

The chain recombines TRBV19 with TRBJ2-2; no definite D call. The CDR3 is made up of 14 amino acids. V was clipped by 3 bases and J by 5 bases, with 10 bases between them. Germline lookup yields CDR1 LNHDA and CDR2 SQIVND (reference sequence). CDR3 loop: CASSILPGTGELFF. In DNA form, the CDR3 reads TGTGCCAGTAGTATCCTACCCGGGACCGGGGAGCTGTTTTTT. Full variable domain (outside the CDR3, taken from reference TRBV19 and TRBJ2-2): DGGITQSPKYLFRKEGQNVTLSCEQNLNHDAMYWYRQDPGQGLRLIYYSQIVNDFQKGDIAEGYSVSREKKESFPLTVTSAQKNPTAFYLCASSILPGTGELFFGEGSRLTVL.

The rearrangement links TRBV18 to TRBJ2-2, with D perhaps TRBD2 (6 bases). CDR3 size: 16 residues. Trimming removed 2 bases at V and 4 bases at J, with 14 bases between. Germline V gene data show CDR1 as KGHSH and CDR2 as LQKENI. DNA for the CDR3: TGTGCCAGCTCACCAGTACGGGAGTCCGGCACCGGGGAGCTGTTTTTT. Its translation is CASSPVRESGTGELFF.

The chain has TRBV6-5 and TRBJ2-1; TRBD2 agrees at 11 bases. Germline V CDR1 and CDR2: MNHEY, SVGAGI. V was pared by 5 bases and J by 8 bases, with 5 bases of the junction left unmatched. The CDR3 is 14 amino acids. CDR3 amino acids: CASSRTSGPDEQFF. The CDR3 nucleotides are TGTGCCAGCAGTCGGACTAGCGGGCCAGATGAGCAGTTCTTC.

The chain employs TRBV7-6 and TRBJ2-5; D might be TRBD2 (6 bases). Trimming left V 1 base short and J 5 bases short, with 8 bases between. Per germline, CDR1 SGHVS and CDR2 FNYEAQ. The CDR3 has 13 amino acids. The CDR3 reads CASSLDGGETQYF. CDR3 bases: TGTGCCAGCAGCTTAGACGGGGGTGAGACCCAGTACTTC.

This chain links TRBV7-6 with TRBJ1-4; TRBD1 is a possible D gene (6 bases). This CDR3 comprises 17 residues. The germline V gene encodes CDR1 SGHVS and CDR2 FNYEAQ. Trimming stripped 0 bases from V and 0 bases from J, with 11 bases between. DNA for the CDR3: TGTGCCAGCAGCTTAGCATCCTACAGGGCAACTAATGAAAAACTGTTTTTT. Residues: CASSLASYRATNEKLFF.

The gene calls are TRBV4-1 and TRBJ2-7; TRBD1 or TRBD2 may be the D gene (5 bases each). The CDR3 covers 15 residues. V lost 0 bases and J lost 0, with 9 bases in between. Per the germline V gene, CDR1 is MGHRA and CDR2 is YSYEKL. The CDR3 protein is CASSQDPGSSYEQYF. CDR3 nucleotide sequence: TGCGCCAGCAGCCAAGATCCAGGGAGCTCCTACGAGCAGTACTTC.

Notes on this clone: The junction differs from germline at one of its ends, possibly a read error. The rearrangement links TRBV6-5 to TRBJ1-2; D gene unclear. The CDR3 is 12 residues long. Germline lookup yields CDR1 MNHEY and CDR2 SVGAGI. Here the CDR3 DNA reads TGTGCCAGCAGATACTCCCAGTATGGCTACACCTTC. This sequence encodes CASRYSQYGYTF.

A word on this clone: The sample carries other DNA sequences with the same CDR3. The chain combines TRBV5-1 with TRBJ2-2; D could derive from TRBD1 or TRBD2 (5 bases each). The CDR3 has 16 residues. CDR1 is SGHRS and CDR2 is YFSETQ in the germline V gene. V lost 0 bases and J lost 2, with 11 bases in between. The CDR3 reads CASSLVGGSNTGELFF. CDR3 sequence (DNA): TGCGCCAGCAGCTTGGTTGGGGGATCCAACACCGGGGAGCTGTTTTTT.

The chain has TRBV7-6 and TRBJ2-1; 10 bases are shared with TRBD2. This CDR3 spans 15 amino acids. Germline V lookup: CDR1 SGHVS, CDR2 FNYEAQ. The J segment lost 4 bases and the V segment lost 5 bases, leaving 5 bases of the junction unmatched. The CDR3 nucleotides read TGTGCCAGCAGCATAAGCGGGGGGGCTTACAATGAGCAGTTCTTC. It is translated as CASSISGGAYNEQFF.

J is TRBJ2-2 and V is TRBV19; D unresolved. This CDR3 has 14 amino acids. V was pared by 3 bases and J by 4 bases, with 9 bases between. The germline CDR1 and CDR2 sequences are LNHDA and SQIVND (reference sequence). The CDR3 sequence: CASSMQIGTGELFF. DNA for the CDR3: TGTGCCAGTAGTATGCAGATCGGCACCGGGGAGCTGTTTTTT.

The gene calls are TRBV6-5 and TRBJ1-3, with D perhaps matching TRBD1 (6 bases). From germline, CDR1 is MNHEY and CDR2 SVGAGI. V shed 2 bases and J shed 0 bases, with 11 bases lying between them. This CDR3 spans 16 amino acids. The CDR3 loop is CASSYGGLSSGNTIYF. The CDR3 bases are TGTGCCAGCAGTTACGGGGGCCTGAGCTCTGGAAACACCATATATTTT.

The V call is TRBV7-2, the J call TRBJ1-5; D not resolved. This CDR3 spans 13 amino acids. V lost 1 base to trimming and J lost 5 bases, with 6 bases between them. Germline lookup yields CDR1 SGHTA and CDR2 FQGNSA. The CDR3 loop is CASSLVQYQPQHF. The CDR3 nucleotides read TGTGCCAGCAGCTTAGTCCAGTATCAGCCCCAGCATTTT.

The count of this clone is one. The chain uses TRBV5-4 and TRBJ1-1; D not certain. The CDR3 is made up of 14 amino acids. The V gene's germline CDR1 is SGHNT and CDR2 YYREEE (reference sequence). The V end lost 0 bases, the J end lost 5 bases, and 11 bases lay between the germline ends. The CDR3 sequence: CASSLDRHGTEAFF. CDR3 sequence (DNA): TGTGCCAGCAGCTTGGACCGCCATGGGACTGAAGCTTTCTTT.

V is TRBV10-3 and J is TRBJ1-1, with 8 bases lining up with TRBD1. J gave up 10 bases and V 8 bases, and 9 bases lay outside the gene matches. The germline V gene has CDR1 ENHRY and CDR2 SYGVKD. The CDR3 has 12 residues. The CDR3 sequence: CAIGGGDRGAFF. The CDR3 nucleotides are TGTGCCATCGGGGGGGGCGACAGGGGAGCTTTCTTT.

The CDR3 spells CASSSGTGNGEQYF. CDR3 DNA: TGTGCCAGCAGTTCCGGGACAGGGAACGGGGAGCAGTACTTC. The gene calls are TRBV27 and TRBJ2-7, with 9 bases fitting TRBD1. The CDR3 contains 14 residues. The germline V gene has CDR1 MNHEY and CDR2 SMNVEV (reference sequence). V dropped 4 bases and J dropped 7; count of bases not matched to a gene: 8.

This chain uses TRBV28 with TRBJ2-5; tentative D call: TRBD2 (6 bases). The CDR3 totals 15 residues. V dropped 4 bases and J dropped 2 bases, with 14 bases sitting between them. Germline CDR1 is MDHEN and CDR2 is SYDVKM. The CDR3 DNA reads TGTGCCAGCAGTTGGGGGGACGGCGATCAAGAGACCCAGTACTTC. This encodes CASSWGDGDQETQYF.

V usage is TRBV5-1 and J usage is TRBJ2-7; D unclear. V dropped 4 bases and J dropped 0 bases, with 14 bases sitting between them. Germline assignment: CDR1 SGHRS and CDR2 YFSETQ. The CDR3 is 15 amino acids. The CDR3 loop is CASSNRGRSSYEQYF. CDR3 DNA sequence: TGCGCCAGCAGCAACCGTGGAAGGAGCTCCTACGAGCAGTACTTC.

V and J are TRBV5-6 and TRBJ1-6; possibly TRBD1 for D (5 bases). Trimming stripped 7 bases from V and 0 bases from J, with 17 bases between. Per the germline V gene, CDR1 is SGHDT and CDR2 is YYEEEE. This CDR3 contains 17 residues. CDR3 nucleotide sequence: TGTGCCAGCGACGAGGCAGGTGGGGGCTCCTATAATTCACCCCTCCACTTT. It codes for CASDEAGGGSYNSPLHF.

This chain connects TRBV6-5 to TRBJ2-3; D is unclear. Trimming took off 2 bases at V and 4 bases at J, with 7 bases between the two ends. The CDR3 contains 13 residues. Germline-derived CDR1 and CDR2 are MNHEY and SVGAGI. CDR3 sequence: CASSYQPADTQYF. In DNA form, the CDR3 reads TGTGCCAGCAGTTACCAGCCGGCAGATACGCAGTATTTT.

The CDR3 here is CASSLQGTTNEKLFF. DNA of the CDR3: TGTGCCAGCAGTTTACAAGGAACAACTAATGAAAAACTGTTTTTT. The chain uses TRBV27 and TRBJ1-4; D uncertain. This CDR3 is 15 amino acids long. Germline V CDR1 and CDR2: MNHEY, SMNVEV (reference sequence). V was pared by 2 bases and J by 0 bases, with 7 bases between.

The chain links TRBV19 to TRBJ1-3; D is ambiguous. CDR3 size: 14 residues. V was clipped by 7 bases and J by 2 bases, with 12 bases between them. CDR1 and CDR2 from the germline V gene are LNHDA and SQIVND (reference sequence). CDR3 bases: TGTGCCAGTAACACGGCCAACGCTGGAAACACCATATATTTT. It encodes CASNTANAGNTIYF.

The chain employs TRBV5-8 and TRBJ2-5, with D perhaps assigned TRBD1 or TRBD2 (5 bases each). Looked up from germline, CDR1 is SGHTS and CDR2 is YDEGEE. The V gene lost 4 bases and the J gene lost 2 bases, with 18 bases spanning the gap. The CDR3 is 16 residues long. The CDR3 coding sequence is TGTGCCAGCAGCAGCATTGGGGGTCGGACACAAGAGACCCAGTACTTC. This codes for CASSSIGGRTQETQYF.